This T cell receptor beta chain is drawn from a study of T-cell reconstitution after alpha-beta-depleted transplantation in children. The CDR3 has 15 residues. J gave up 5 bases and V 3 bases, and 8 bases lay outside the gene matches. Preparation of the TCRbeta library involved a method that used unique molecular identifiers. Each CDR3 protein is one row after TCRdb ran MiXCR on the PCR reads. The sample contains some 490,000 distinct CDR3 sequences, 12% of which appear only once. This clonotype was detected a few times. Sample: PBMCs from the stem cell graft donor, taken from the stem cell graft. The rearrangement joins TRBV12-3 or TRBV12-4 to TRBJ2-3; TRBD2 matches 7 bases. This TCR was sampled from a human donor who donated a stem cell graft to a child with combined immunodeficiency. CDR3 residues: CASSLGEGVLDTQYF. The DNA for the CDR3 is TGTGCCAGCAGTTTGGGGGAGGGCGTCTTAGATACGCAGTATTTT.